The 5 T cell receptor beta chains given below trace back to one sample, sequenced in a study of beta chain features in type 1 diabetes. Study-level results: Shorter TCRB CDR3s, moderately but significantly so, marked every one of the four CD4+ subsets in Type 1 diabetes patients.

Reverse transcribing all isolated RNA meant expressed TCRB transcripts were sequenced. Sequencing used immunoSEQ multiplex PCR; TCRdb keeps in-frame clones, though not all of them. The table lists some 170,000 clones, about 63% of them singletons. For these receptors, no antigen is known. The sample taken for sequencing was naive CD4+ T cells from blood. The receptors here all came from a man aged 30-40 years with type 1 diabetes.

Details on this clone: Different DNA sequences within this sample yield the same CDR3. This chain uses TRBV29-1 with TRBJ2-3; 7 bases fit TRBD2. The CDR3 extends over 13 amino acids. V shed 6 bases and J 2 bases; nucleotides not matched to a gene: 5. The V gene's germline CDR1 is SQVTM and CDR2 ANQGSEA. The CDR3 DNA reads as TGCAGCGTGGGGAGGGTGCCCACAGATACGCAGTATTTT. Translation: CSVGRVPTDTQYF.

V is TRBV15 and J is TRBJ2-5, with D possibly matching TRBD1 (6 bases). Germline V gene data show CDR1 as LNHNV and CDR2 as YYDKDF (reference sequence). The germline V and J ends were trimmed by 4 bases and 2 bases, with 17 bases remaining between them. The CDR3 runs 16 residues. CDR3 nucleotides: TGTGCCACCAGCATTATAGGAACAGGGTATCAAGAGACCCAGTACTTC. Translating it yields CATSIIGTGYQETQYF.

This chain links TRBV30 with TRBJ2-5; possible D gene TRBD1, 6 bases. V was cut by 2 bases and J by 9 bases, with 16 bases left in between. This CDR3 contains 13 residues. Germline V gene data show CDR1 as GTSNPN and CDR2 as SVGIG (reference sequence). CDR3 DNA: TGTGCCTGGAGTCAACAGGGATCAGGGGCCCAGTACTTC. It is translated as CAWSQQGSGAQYF. The variable domain in full, with the rest retrieved from reference TRBV30 and TRBJ2-5, is SQTIHQWPATLVQPVGSPLSLECTVEGTSNPNLYWYRQAAGRGLQLLFYSVGIGQISSEVPQNLSASRPQDRQFILSSKKLLLSDSGFYLCAWSQQGSGAQYFGPGTRLLVL.

The chain employs TRBV20-1 and TRBJ2-7; the D is unclear. Germline assignment: CDR1 DFQATT and CDR2 SNEGSKA (reference sequence). Trimming cost V 6 bases and J 5 bases, with 11 bases left between them. This CDR3 contains 11 residues. In DNA form, the CDR3 reads TGCAGTGCCTTGCTGCAGGACGAGCAGTACTTC. It yields the protein CSALLQDEQYF.

The chain links TRBV7-2 to TRBJ1-3; D gene unclear. Trimming cost V 5 bases and J 1 base, with 6 bases left between them. This CDR3 contains 13 residues. Germline V gene data show CDR1 as SGHTA and CDR2 as FQGNSA. CDR3 in amino acids: CASSRESGNTIYF. CDR3 DNA: TGTGCCAGCAGCCGAGAGTCTGGAAACACCATATATTTT.